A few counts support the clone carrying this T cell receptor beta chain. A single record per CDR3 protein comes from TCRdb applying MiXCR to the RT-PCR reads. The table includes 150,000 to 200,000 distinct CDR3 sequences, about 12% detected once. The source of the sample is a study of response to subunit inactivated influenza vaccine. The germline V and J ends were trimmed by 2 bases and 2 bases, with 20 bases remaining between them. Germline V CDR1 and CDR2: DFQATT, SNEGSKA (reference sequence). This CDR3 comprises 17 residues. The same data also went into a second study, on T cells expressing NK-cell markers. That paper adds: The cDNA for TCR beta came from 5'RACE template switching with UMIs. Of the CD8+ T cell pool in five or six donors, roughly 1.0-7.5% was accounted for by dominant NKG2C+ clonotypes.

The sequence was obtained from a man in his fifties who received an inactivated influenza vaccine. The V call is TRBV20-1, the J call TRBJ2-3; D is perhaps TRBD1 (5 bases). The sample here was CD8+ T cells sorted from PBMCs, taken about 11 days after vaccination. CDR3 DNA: TGCAGTGCTAGAACACAAAACAGCAGGGATCCCACAGATACGCAGTATTTT. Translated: CSARTQNSRDPTDTQYF.